This T cell receptor beta chain was obtained from a study of a mutant IDH1 vaccine in newly diagnosed glioma (dated by TCRdb to the early 2020s). Turning to the overall study: Vaccination began 4-6 weeks after radiotherapy alone, or alongside temozolomide cycles in the chemotherapy-containing groups. Prior to enrollment, standard therapy consisting of radiotherapy alone, temozolomide alone, or radiochemotherapy with temozolomide had been administered to patients, with the combination being received by most patients. Longitudinal TCRB deep sequencing was done for 25 treated patients, wherever samples were available for exploratory analyses. The week-35 safety follow-up was designated visit V12, and the week-47 end of study was designated visit V13. The roughly 34 treated patients were roughly 62% male and roughly 40% female, with a mean age of approximately 40 years. Peripheral blood samples were drawn at six visits, namely V03 (baseline), V05, V07, V10, V12 and V13. Study-wide findings and limitations: Availability determined which PBMC samples were chosen for TCRB deep sequencing. Vaccine-induced immune responses across multiple MHC alleles were detected in approximately 93% of patients. The authors noted that analyses of patient blood samples could not be reproduced because of sample limitations. Changes in the top peripheral T cell clonotypes picked up by TCRB sequencing did not appear to be linked to pseudoprogression.

Preparation of the library involved the immunoSEQ multiplex PCR assay. Rearranged TCR beta chain sequences were amplified using the hsTCRB Kit according to the manufacturer's protocol. TCRB libraries were sequenced on an Illumina MiSeq. The authors' analysis ran thus. The proprietary platform of the kit vendor was used for demultiplexing, trimming and gene mapping. The clones in this table, taken by TCRdb from immuneACCESS, are in-frame only. Not every clone is retained; where verified, under half of the shortfall comes from an unresolved V gene, and the cause of the rest is unknown. V and J calls and clone size are copied from that table; D and trimming were computed from the DNA. This sample has approximately 45,000 clones in its table, and approximately 92% of those were observed once. Of the sample, about 2.3% falls within the top ten clones. Via the germline V gene (reference sequence), CDR1 is GTSNPN and CDR2 SVGIG. V was cut back by 2 bases and J by 7 bases, leaving a gap of 15 bases between them. Counted from cysteine to phenylalanine, this CDR3 has 13 amino acids. The entry retains the CDR3 DNA only, 39 bases that are in frame from base 1.

The time point label corresponds to: week 35, safety follow-up. A 20-mer mutant IDH1 peptide at 300 micrograms in Montanide made up each vaccine dose, which was injected subcutaneously together with topical imiquimod. Patients were given eight vaccinations, in weeks 1, 3, 5, 7, 11, 15, 19 and 23, which matched visits V03 through V10. The donors had newly diagnosed IDH1-mutant astrocytomas of WHO grade 3 or 4 that showed loss of nuclear ATRX. The samples were drawn from NOA16, a multicentre, single-arm, open-label phase I trial in Germany that tested a mutant IDH1 peptide vaccine in humans for the first time. Genomic DNA for TCRB sequencing was extracted from EDTA blood using the DNeasy Blood and Tissue Kit. Points on this clone: There is no known antigen for this receptor. Base qualities are missing; no much larger clone stands one base away.

This specimen was PBMCs, taken from a glioma patient whose treatment included an IDH1 peptide vaccine. The clonotype comes from a man in his fifties or sixties with glioma. This receptor chain uses TRBV30 and TRBJ2-7; a tentative D match to TRBD2 spans 7 bases. The base sequence is TGTGCCTGGAGTACGAGGACAGCGGGGGAGCAGTACTTC. Its product reads: CAWSTRTAGEQYF. With the rest looked up from the reference TRBV30 and TRBJ2-7 genes rather than sequenced, the full variable domain is SQTIHQWPATLVQPVGSPLSLECTVEGTSNPNLYWYRQAAGRGLQLLFYSVGIGQISSEVPQNLSASRPQDRQFILSSKKLLLSDSGFYLCAWSTRTAGEQYFGPGTRLTVT.